These T cell receptor beta chains were read from a single sample in a study of T cell responses to AZD1222 COVID-19 vaccine. Method: immunoSEQ multiplex PCR; TCRdb's copy keeps in-frame clones and lacks some. Among about 130,000 clones listed, under 95% were seen once. The source material was peripheral blood, sampled on day 0 of AZD1222 vaccination. The receptors come from an adult in good health. Both conserved end residues are part of each CDR3. The D gene is left open where the match is weak. Only part of the rows carry a size: once, few, many, or a class if the clone is expanded.

j_gene | d_gene | abundance | v_gene | CDR3nt | CDR3aa
TRBJ1-1 | TRBD1 | - | TRBV6-2/TRBV6-3 | TGTGCCAGCAGCAAGACAGGGGGCTTGGGGGAAGCTTTCTTT | CASSKTGGLGEAFF
TRBJ1-3 | - | few | TRBV21-1 | TGTGCCAGCAGCAAAGCGCTTAAGGGGAGATCAGGAAACACCATATATTTT | CASSKALKGRSGNTIYF
TRBJ2-5 | TRBD2 | - | TRBV7-3 | TGTGCCAGCAGCTTAGGGGGACTAGCGGGAGAGACCCAGTACTTC | CASSLGGLAGETQYF
TRBJ1-2 | - | once | TRBV4-1 | TGCGCCAGCAGCCAAGATTCGCAGACATTATTCTTCGGCTACACCTTC | CASSQDSQTLFFGYTF
TRBJ2-1 | - | - | TRBV5-1 | TGCGCCAGCAGCCTAGTACTAAGCGGGCGACGAGATGAGCAGTTCTTC | CASSLVLSGRRDEQFF
TRBJ2-5 | - | - | TRBV19 | TGTGCCAGTAGTATTACGGCTAAGAAGACCCAGTACTTC | CASSITAKKTQYF
TRBJ2-1 | - | - | TRBV19 | TGTGCCAGTAGTCAGGGAACGAGGCGGTTCTTC | CASSQGTRRFF
TRBJ2-4 | - | - | TRBV4-1 | TGCGCCAGCAGCCAGAGAACAGGGACCAAAAACATTCAGTACTTC | CASSQRTGTKNIQYF
TRBJ1-1 | TRBD1 | - | TRBV27 | TGTGCCAGCAGTTTCACGGGACAGGGGAACACTGAAGCTTTCTTT | CASSFTGQGNTEAFF
TRBJ2-4 | - | - | TRBV11-2 | TGTGCCAGCAGCCGTGGACTAGCCAAAAACATTCAGTACTTC | CASSRGLAKNIQYF
TRBJ2-1 | TRBD2 | - | TRBV10-3 | TGTGCCATCAGTGAGCAGGGCGGGGGCTCCTACAATGAGCAGTTCTTC | CAISEQGGGSYNEQFF
TRBJ1-3 | - | - | TRBV4-2 | TGTGCCAGCAGCCAAGATTGGATGGGTCAGGACACCATATATTTT | CASSQDWMGQDTIYF
TRBJ1-1 | - | - | TRBV11-1 | TGTGCCAGCAGCGTTAAGGGATTGAACACTGAAGCTTTCTTT | CASSVKGLNTEAFF
TRBJ1-2 | - | - | TRBV11-2 | TGTGCCAGCAGCCCGGGACCGCCTGGCTACACCTTC | CASSPGPPGYTF
TRBJ1-1 | TRBD1 | once | TRBV29-1 | TGCAGCTCTCAGGGGGCAGGGGAAGCTTTCTTT | CSSQGAGEAFF
TRBJ1-5 | - | - | TRBV24-1 | TGTGCCACCAGTGATGGGGGGCTTAATCAGCCCCAGCATTTT | CATSDGGLNQPQHF
TRBJ2-7 | TRBD1 | - | TRBV6-5 | TGTGCCAGCAGTTTTGGGACAGGGGGCTCCTACGAGCAGTACTTC | CASSFGTGGSYEQYF
TRBJ2-7 | TRBD1 | - | TRBV4-2 | TGTGCCAGCAGCCAAGAAGGCAGGGGGCCCAGCGAGCAGTACTTC | CASSQEGRGPSEQYF
TRBJ2-1 | TRBD1 | - | TRBV19 | TGTGCCAGTAGTATAGCAGTCAGGGGGCGGGATGAGCAGTTCTTC | CASSIAVRGRDEQFF
TRBJ2-3 | - | - | TRBV27 | TGTGCCAGCAGTTTAAAGGGGGTGGTAACAGATACGCAGTATTTT | CASSLKGVVTDTQYF